The rows below give T cell receptor beta chains drawn from one sample of a study of T-cell reconstitution after alpha-beta-depleted transplantation in children. TCRdb reprocessed the PCR reads with MiXCR, giving one entry per CDR3 protein. The data contain a few hundred thousand distinct CDR3 sequences, over 10% of them singletons. The material was PBMCs, mostly from graft donor cells, obtained 360 days after TCRalphabeta/CD19-depleted stem cell transplant. All receptors come from a male patient under 18 who had a stem cell transplant for acute myeloid leukemia, so the T cells may come from the graft donor. Each CDR3 is given with its conserved first and last residue.

CDR3	V	J
CASKKGLTDEAFF	TRBV6-5	TRBJ1-1
CANGGDVRTGAYNEQFF	TRBV10-3	TRBJ2-1
CASSYGTEPHTDTQYF	TRBV6-2/TRBV6-3	TRBJ2-3
CASSQPGQGTYEQYF	TRBV4-3	TRBJ2-7
CATSRVLGRGGTEAFF	TRBV15	TRBJ1-1
CASSLQVFFSYEQYF	TRBV12-3/TRBV12-4	TRBJ2-7
CASSLVVLEGMGETQYF	TRBV7-9	TRBJ2-5
CASSQTDGPYSYEQYF	TRBV4-3	TRBJ2-7
CASSPGPMWIPYSSYEQYF	TRBV28	TRBJ2-7
CASSRQVKKYEQYF	TRBV28	TRBJ2-7
CSVCRGTGTEAFF	TRBV29-1	TRBJ1-1
CASSSTSGMIDTQYF	TRBV3-1	TRBJ2-3
CASSLQTGVSNQPQHF	TRBV12-3/TRBV12-4	TRBJ1-5
CASSLSGRAGADTQYF	TRBV12-3/TRBV12-4	TRBJ2-3
CASSRAGYTDTQYF	TRBV19	TRBJ2-3
CSVGTRLRDYGYTF	TRBV29-1	TRBJ1-2
CASSLTAQTGRETQYF	TRBV7-3	TRBJ2-5
CASSHSGSLWEQYF	TRBV5-1	TRBJ2-7
CASRRRYQPQHF	TRBV28	TRBJ1-5
CASNPGQGRTGELFF	TRBV9	TRBJ2-2
CASTLGLAAYNEQFF	TRBV12-3/TRBV12-4	TRBJ2-1
CASSLAQTANTEAFF	TRBV5-1	TRBJ1-1
CASQALGWSYNEQFF	TRBV27	TRBJ2-1
CASSLTGTSLLKTEAFF	TRBV7-3	TRBJ1-1
CASSLQNLYEQYF	TRBV12-3/TRBV12-4	TRBJ2-7
CSVESSGRGEQFF	TRBV29-1	TRBJ2-1
CAISNLRAGEGNEQFF	TRBV10-3	TRBJ2-1
CSVDARGRASYNEQFF	TRBV29-1	TRBJ2-1
CASSPRTGGVSNQPQHF	TRBV18	TRBJ1-5
CASRPEPTGELFF	TRBV5-4	TRBJ2-2
CASSPDRVGSPLHF	TRBV3-1	TRBJ1-6
CASVGHEQYF	TRBV12-3/TRBV12-4	TRBJ2-7
CASGGGVTLFF	TRBV12-5	TRBJ2-1
CASRRLASYYEQNF	TRBV28	TRBJ2-7
CASSDSWLKGNEQFF	TRBV6-4	TRBJ2-1
CASRPIGEYQETQYF	TRBV28	TRBJ2-5
CASTLSGGRETQYF	TRBV11-2	TRBJ2-5
CASSFLAREFSEQFF	TRBV7-2	TRBJ2-1
CASSLGQGGNTEAFF	TRBV5-1	TRBJ1-1
CASSQGETALASYEQYF	TRBV4-3	TRBJ2-7
CSVLGLAGASYEQYF	TRBV29-1	TRBJ2-7
CASSPSHRNTEAFF	TRBV6-2/TRBV6-3	TRBJ1-1
CASTPAGVPGELFF	TRBV19	TRBJ2-2